This record covers a single T cell receptor (beta chain). Its antigen is still unknown. As for time point: late/post reinfection, 12 to 24 weeks after detection. No in vitro expansion preceded TCR sequencing of the sorted cells. The Montreal HEPCO cohort supplied donors who inject drugs. At all three reinfection time points, viable CD3+ CD8+ CD45RO- cells from a couple of donors served as controls. This specimen comes from a study of memory CD8 T cells in hepatitis C reinfection. Study-wide background: Samples late or after reinfection came 12 to 24 weeks post-detection. Study results and limitations: Only four to six donors prevented definitive conclusions about public clonotypes.

The data were produced by immunoSEQ multiplex PCR, yet TCRdb's version contains in-frame clones alone and is incomplete. The data hold some 50,000 clones, with 75% to 90% observed a single time. This CDR3 comprises 15 residues. Germline values: CDR1 SNHLY, CDR2 FYNNEI. Trimming left V 1 base short and J 1 base short, with 11 bases between. The gene calls are TRBV2 and TRBJ2-7, with D tentatively TRBD1 (6 bases). Sequenced material: naive CD8+ T cells sorted from blood. This receptor was taken from a man in his late teens or twenties with hepatitis C virus infection. CDR3 protein: CASSEDIQGSYEQYV. CDR3 coding DNA: TGTGCCAGCAGTGAAGACATACAGGGATCCTACGAGCAGTACGTC.